This T cell receptor (beta chain) was documented in a study of blood T cell repertoires in COVID-19. Clones were sequenced by immunoSEQ multiplex PCR, and TCRdb holds only the in-frame ones, with some missing. In the table there are about 140,000 clones, under 90% of which are singletons. The TCR was taken from a human donor in a cohort sampled during active COVID-19. Sequencing used peripheral blood.

The CDR3 DNA follows: TGTGCCAGCAGCTTGACACTCGGGACTAGCGGGACGTTCGGCTACGAGCAGTACTTC. Translated, it gives CASSLTLGTSGTFGYEQYF. V usage is TRBV11-2 and J usage is TRBJ2-7, with TRBD2 matching over 13 bases. CDR1 and CDR2 (germline): SGHAT, FQNNGV. CDR3 length: 19 residues. V was pared by 3 bases and J by 3 bases, with 14 bases of the junction left unmatched.